These 21 T cell receptor beta chains were sequenced from one sample in a study of human T cells and chemical hapten exposure. TCRdb reanalysed the RACE reads using MiXCR and keeps one entry per CDR3 protein. The sample has tens of thousands of distinct CDR3 sequences; approximately 11% are singletons. Stated time point: patch test 2, 6 weeks after DPC sensitization. Treatment of the sample: therapeutic diphenylcyclopropenone sensitization with weekly scalp DPC. The sequences come from whole blood, collected in connection with sensitization to the hapten diphenylcyclopropenone (DPC). These receptors all come from a man aged 40-50 years with alopecia areata. Some clones in this sample may be carry-over from other donors' samples.

This clonotype was observed many times. This sequence joins TRBV11-2 and TRBJ1-1; 7 bases are a match to TRBD1. V shed 7 bases, J shed 2 bases, and the junction held 7 bases outside the gene matches. The CDR3 totals 14 residues. Germline loops: CDR1 SGHAT, CDR2 FQNNGV. The CDR3 here is CASMVGTANTEAFF. The CDR3 nucleotides are TGTGCCAGCATGGTCGGGACAGCAAACACTGAAGCTTTCTTT.

This clonotype came up a few times. The chain carries TRBV3-1 and TRBJ2-5; possible D gene TRBD2, 5 bases. The CDR3 is 14 residues long. Germline-derived CDR1 and CDR2 are LGHDT and YNNKEL (reference sequence). The V and J ends lost 0 bases and 5 bases respectively, with 10 bases between them. The CDR3 reads CASSQDYSVETQYF. CDR3 DNA: TGTGCCAGCAGCCAAGACTATAGCGTCGAGACCCAGTACTTC.

The chain carries TRBV6-5 and TRBJ2-5, with D tentatively TRBD2 (6 bases). CDR1 and CDR2 (germline): MNHEY, SVGAGI. V lost 3 bases and J lost 5, with 19 bases in between. The CDR3 contains 16 residues. The CDR3 sequence is CASSYSGGRSMETQYF. In nucleotides, the CDR3 is TGTGCCAGCAGTTATTCCGGGGGTAGGTCAATGGAGACCCAGTACTTC.

The CDR3 nucleotides read TGTGCCAGCAGGGGTCCACTGGCAGATACGCAGTATTTT. Translation gives CASRGPLADTQYF. This chain connects TRBV2 to TRBJ2-3; D is ambiguous. Per the germline V gene, CDR1 is SNHLY and CDR2 is FYNNEI. The CDR3 consists of 13 residues. The V end lost 6 bases, the J end lost 4 bases, and 11 bases lay between the germline ends.

This clonotype was recorded a few times. This chain links TRBV6-2 or TRBV6-3 with TRBJ2-4; D may be TRBD2 (5 bases). Looked up from germline, CDR1 is MNHEY and CDR2 is SVGEGT. Trimming pared 0 bases from V and 3 bases from J, leaving 12 bases between. CDR3 length: 16 residues. CDR3: CASSYSRANGKNIQYF. The CDR3 bases are TGTGCCAGCAGTTACTCGAGGGCGAACGGCAAAAACATTCAGTACTTC.

This clonotype was seen only a few times. This chain connects TRBV3-1 to TRBJ2-1; D might be TRBD1 or TRBD2, each matching 5 bases. Deletions cut 0 bases from V and 10 bases from J, with 10 bases between. The germline V gene encodes CDR1 LGHDT and CDR2 YNNKEL (reference sequence). The CDR3 is 13 residues long. The CDR3: CASSQEEEGEQFF. CDR3 in DNA: TGTGCCAGCAGCCAAGAAGAAGAGGGGGAGCAGTTCTTC.

This clonotype was counted at least ten times. J is TRBJ2-3 and V is TRBV5-5; either TRBD1 or TRBD2 may fit D (7 bases each). This CDR3 spans 18 amino acids. Germline assignment: CDR1 SGHKS and CDR2 YYEKEE (reference sequence). V was clipped by 4 bases and J by 5 bases, with 26 bases between them. CDR3 amino acids: CASSKRGPGGGPRDTQYF. CDR3 sequence (DNA): TGTGCCAGCAGCAAAAGGGGGCCTGGGGGAGGGCCCCGAGATACGCAGTATTTT.

This clonotype has a count of ten or more. The V gene is TRBV7-2, the J gene TRBJ1-1, with 9 bases lining up with TRBD1. Trimming removed 3 bases from V and 0 bases from J; junction bases left unmatched: 11. Germline V lookup: CDR1 SGHTA, CDR2 FQGNSA. The length of the CDR3 is 18 residues. CDR3 region: CASSLRSGTGHLNTEAFF. The CDR3 bases are TGTGCCAGCAGCTTGCGCTCCGGGACAGGGCATCTGAACACTGAAGCTTTCTTT. Together with reference TRBV7-2 and TRBJ1-1, the CDR3 gives the full variable domain: GAGVSQSPSNKVTEKGKDVELRCDPISGHTALYWYRQSLGQGLEFLIYFQGNSAPDKSGLPSDRFSAERTGGSVSTLTIQRTQQEDSAVYLCASSLRSGTGHLNTEAFFGQGTRLTVV.

This clonotype was recorded at least ten times. V gene TRBV6-5 combines with J gene TRBJ2-2; D is possibly TRBD2 (5 bases). The V gene lost 10 bases and the J gene lost 4 bases, with 10 bases spanning the gap. This CDR3 is built from 12 residues. CDR1 is MNHEY and CDR2 is SVGAGI in the germline V gene. The CDR3 reads CANPRVTGELFF. The CDR3 region has the DNA TGTGCCAACCCGCGGGTCACCGGGGAGCTGTTTTTT.

This chain links TRBV14 with TRBJ2-1; no clear D. The length of the CDR3 is 13 residues. V lost 1 base and J 9 bases, leaving 10 bases between the germline ends. The germline V gene encodes CDR1 SGHDN and CDR2 FVKESK. Here the CDR3 DNA reads TGTGCCAGCAGCCAAGTCATAGTAGGTGAGCAGTTCTTC. It codes for CASSQVIVGEQFF.

This clonotype was recorded many times. CDR3: CASSFETSGTFADTQYF. CDR3 in DNA: TGTGCCAGCAGTTTTGAAACTAGCGGGACCTTCGCGGATACGCAGTATTTT. This chain uses TRBV28 with TRBJ2-3, with 10 bases aligning to TRBD2. The CDR3 totals 17 residues. The V and J ends lost 3 bases and 6 bases, in that order; junction bases with no gene match: 12. Germline V gene data show CDR1 as MDHEN and CDR2 as SYDVKM.

This clonotype was counted many times. The chain carries TRBV4-3 and TRBJ1-1, with D perhaps TRBD1 (5 bases). This CDR3 has 14 residues. Germline CDR1 reads LGHNA; CDR2 reads YSLEER. The V and J ends lost 0 bases and 3 bases respectively, with 8 bases between them. CDR3 amino acids: CASSQDQGYTEAFF. In DNA, the CDR3 is TGCGCCAGCAGCCAAGATCAGGGATACACTGAAGCTTTCTTT.

Only a few counts were recorded for this clonotype. This chain uses TRBV25-1 with TRBJ2-7, with D possibly called TRBD1 or TRBD2 (5 bases each). The CDR3 has 14 residues. The germline V gene has CDR1 MGHDK and CDR2 SYGVNS. V lost 5 bases and J 5 bases, leaving 16 bases between the germline ends. CDR3 protein: CASSRIERDHEQYF. DNA for the CDR3: TGTGCCAGCAGTCGAATAGAGAGGGACCACGAGCAGTACTTC.

This clonotype was seen more than once but under ten times. The CDR3 DNA reads as TGTGCCAGCAGTTACCCACAGGGGGCGGACACTGAAGCTTTCTTT. This codes for CASSYPQGADTEAFF. J is TRBJ1-1 and V is TRBV6-6; 9 bases map to TRBD1. Germline V gene data show CDR1 as MNHNY and CDR2 as SVGAGI (reference sequence). CDR3 length equals 15 residues. V trimming: 2 bases; J trimming: 3 bases; junction bases outside the gene matches: 4.

This clonotype showed up just a few times. The CDR3: CASSWRLAGGETQYF. The CDR3 nucleotides read TGTGCCAGCAGTTGGAGGCTAGCGGGAGGAGAGACCCAGTACTTC. The V gene is TRBV12-3 or TRBV12-4, the J gene TRBJ2-5; 11 bases fit TRBD2. The CDR3 length is 15 residues. The J segment lost 4 bases and the V segment lost 4 bases, leaving 5 bases of the junction unmatched.

This clonotype was seen more than once but under ten times. CDR3 loop: CASSLGIAGGTDTQYF. The CDR3 region has the DNA TGCGCCAGCAGCTTGGGTATCGCGGGCGGCACAGATACGCAGTATTTT. This chain links TRBV5-1 with TRBJ2-3; D may be TRBD2 (5 bases). From germline, CDR1 is SGHRS and CDR2 YFSETQ. The CDR3 covers 16 residues. V lost 0 bases and J lost 1, with 12 bases in between.

This clonotype has just a few counts. The genes are TRBV30 and TRBJ2-1; TRBD2 matches 9 bases. The V segment lost 0 bases and the J segment 9 bases; nucleotides outside the gene matches: 12. There are 16 residues in the CDR3. The germline V gene has CDR1 GTSNPN and CDR2 SVGIG (reference sequence). The CDR3 DNA reads as TGTGCCTGGAGTGTTTTATCGGGCTTAGCGGGAGTTGAGCAGTTCTTC. It specifies CAWSVLSGLAGVEQFF.

This clonotype was observed at least ten times. The chain employs TRBV29-1 and TRBJ2-3; 8 bases fit TRBD2. The CDR3 sequence is 18 residues long. Trimming removed 6 bases from V and 6 bases from J; junction bases left unmatched: 23. Germline values: CDR1 SQVTM, CDR2 ANQGSEA. CDR3 in DNA: TGCAGCGTATCGGGAGGGCCTGAATTCGAAGTAATAGCGGATACGCAGTATTTT. Protein sequence: CSVSGGPEFEVIADTQYF.

The J gene is TRBJ1-1, the V gene TRBV12-3 or TRBV12-4, with D tentatively TRBD1 (5 bases). Trimming pared 0 bases from V and 5 bases from J, leaving 16 bases between. The CDR3 totals 16 residues. CDR3 DNA sequence: TGTGCCAGCAGTTTAGCGTGGGGCTCGGTAGGGACTGAAGCTTTCTTT. It yields the protein CASSLAWGSVGTEAFF.

The rearrangement uses TRBV29-1 and TRBJ2-5; perhaps TRBD2 as D (6 bases). V shed 6 bases and J shed 2 bases, with 13 bases lying between them. Germline V gene data show CDR1 as SQVTM and CDR2 as ANQGSEA. This CDR3 has 13 amino acids. The CDR3: CSVGRGQQETQYF. DNA of the CDR3: TGCAGCGTGGGGCGGGGCCAACAAGAGACCCAGTACTTC.

Details on this clonotype: Just one base apart from a much larger clone, this may be a read error. V gene TRBV6-1 combines with J gene TRBJ1-5; possibly TRBD1 for D (5 bases). Trimming removed 2 bases at V and 6 bases at J, with 14 bases between. Germline CDR1 is MNHNS and CDR2 is SASEGT. CDR3 length equals 15 residues. As DNA, the CDR3 is TGTGCCAGCAGTGAACGGACAAGGGGTGCTCAGCCCCAGCATTTT. Translation gives CASSERTRGAQPQHF.